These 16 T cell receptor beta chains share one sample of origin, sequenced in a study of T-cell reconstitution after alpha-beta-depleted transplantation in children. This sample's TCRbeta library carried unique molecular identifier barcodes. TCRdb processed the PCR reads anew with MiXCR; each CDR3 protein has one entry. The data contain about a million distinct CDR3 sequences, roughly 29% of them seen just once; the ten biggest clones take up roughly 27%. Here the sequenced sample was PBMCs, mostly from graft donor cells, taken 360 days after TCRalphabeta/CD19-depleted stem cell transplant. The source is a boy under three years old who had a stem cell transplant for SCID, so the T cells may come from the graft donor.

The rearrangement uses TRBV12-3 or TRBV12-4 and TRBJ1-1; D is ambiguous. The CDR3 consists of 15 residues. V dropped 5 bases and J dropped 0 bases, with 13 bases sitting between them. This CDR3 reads CASSPPGAVNTEAFF. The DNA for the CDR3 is TGTGCCAGCAGTCCCCCGGGCGCCGTGAACACTGAAGCTTTCTTT.

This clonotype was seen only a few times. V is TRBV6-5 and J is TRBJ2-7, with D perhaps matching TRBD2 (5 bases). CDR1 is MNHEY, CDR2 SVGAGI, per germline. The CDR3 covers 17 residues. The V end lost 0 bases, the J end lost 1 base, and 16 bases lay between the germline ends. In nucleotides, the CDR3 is TGTGCCAGCAGTTACTCGAGGGATACGGTGATGTCCTACGAGCAGTACTTC. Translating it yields CASSYSRDTVMSYEQYF.

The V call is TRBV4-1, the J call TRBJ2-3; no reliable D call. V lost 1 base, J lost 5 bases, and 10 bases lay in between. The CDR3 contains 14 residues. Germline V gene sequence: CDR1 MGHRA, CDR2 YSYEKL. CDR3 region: CASSQAGSGDTQYF. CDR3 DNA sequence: TGCGCCAGCAGCCAAGCCGGGTCGGGAGATACGCAGTATTTT.

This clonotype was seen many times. CDR3 DNA sequence: TGTGCCAGCAGCCCCGACGGAAACTACGAGCAGTACTTC. This codes for CASSPDGNYEQYF. J is TRBJ2-7 and V is TRBV3-1; D unresolved. V shed 4 bases and J shed 3 bases, with 10 bases lying between them. Germline CDR1 and CDR2: LGHDT and YNNKEL (reference sequence). CDR3 length equals 13 residues.

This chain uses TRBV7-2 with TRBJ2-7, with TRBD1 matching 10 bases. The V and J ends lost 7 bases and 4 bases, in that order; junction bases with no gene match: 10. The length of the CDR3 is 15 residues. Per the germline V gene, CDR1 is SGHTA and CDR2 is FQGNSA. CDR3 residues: CASTQGQGNAYEQYF. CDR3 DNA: TGTGCCAGCACCCAGGGACAGGGGAACGCGTACGAGCAGTACTTC.

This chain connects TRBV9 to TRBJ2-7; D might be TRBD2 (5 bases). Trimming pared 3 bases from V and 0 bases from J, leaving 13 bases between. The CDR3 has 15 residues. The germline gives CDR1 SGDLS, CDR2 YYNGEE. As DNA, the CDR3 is TGTGCCAGCAGCGCCAGCGGTGGTAGCTCCTACGAGCAGTACTTC. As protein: CASSASGGSSYEQYF.

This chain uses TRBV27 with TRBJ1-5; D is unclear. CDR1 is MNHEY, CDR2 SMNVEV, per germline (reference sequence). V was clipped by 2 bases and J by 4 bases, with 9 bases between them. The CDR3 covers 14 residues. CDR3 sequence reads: CASSLRTANQPQHF. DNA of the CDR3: TGTGCCAGCAGTTTACGGACCGCGAATCAGCCCCAGCATTTT.

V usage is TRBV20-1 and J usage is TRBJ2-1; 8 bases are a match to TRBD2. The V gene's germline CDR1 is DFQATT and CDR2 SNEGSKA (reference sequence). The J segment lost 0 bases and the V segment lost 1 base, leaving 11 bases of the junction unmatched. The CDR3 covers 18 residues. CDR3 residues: CSARVVSGGTGSYNEQFF. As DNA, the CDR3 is TGCAGTGCTAGAGTGGTCTCGGGGGGGACGGGCTCCTACAATGAGCAGTTCTTC.

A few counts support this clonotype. This chain's CDR3 is CSAKRLAGGVETQYF. The CDR3 DNA reads TGCAGTGCAAAGAGACTAGCGGGGGGGGTAGAGACCCAGTACTTC. The rearrangement joins TRBV20-1 to TRBJ2-5; 14 nucleotides align to TRBD2. The CDR3 extends over 15 amino acids. Germline V gives CDR1 DFQATT, CDR2 SNEGSKA (reference sequence). After removal of 6 bases from V and 4 bases from J, the junction contained 7 bases not matched to a gene.

The CDR3 loop is CSVSRDRVYEQYF. The CDR3 bases are TGCAGCGTATCCCGGGACAGGGTCTACGAGCAGTACTTC. The chain combines TRBV29-1 with TRBJ2-7; the match to TRBD1 covers 9 bases. This CDR3 has 13 amino acids. In germline, CDR1 is SQVTM, CDR2 ANQGSEA. V shed 6 bases, J shed 3 bases, and the junction held 6 bases outside the gene matches.

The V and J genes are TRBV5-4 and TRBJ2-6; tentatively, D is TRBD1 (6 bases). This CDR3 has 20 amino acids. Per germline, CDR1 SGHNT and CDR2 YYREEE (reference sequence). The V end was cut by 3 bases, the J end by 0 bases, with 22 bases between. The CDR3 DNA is TGTGCCAGCAGCTCGATAACTTCACCCGGACAGAGCTCTGGGGCCAACGTCCTGACTTTC. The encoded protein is CASSSITSPGQSSGANVLTF.

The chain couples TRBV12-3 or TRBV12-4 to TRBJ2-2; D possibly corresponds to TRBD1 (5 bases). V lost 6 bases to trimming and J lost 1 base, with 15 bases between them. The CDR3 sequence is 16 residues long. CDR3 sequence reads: CASRPKQVKNTGELFF. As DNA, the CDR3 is TGTGCCAGCAGACCGAAACAGGTTAAGAACACCGGGGAGCTGTTTTTT.

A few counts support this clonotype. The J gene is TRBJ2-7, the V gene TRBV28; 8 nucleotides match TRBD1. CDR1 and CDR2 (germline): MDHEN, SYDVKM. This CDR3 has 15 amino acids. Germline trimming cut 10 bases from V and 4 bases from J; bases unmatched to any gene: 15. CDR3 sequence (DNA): TGTGCCATCGAATCGACCCCGGGACAGGATTACGAGCAGTACTTC. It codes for CAIESTPGQDYEQYF.

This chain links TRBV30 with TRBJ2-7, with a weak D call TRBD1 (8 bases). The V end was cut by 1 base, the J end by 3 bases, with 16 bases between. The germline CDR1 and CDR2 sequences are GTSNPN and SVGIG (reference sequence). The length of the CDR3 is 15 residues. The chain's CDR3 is CAWSAPTGEGYEQYF. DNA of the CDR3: TGTGCCTGGAGTGCTCCGACAGGGGAGGGCTACGAGCAGTACTTC. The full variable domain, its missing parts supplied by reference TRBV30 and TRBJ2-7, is SQTIHQWPATLVQPVGSPLSLECTVEGTSNPNLYWYRQAAGRGLQLLFYSVGIGQISSEVPQNLSASRPQDRQFILSSKKLLLSDSGFYLCAWSAPTGEGYEQYFGPGTRLTVT.

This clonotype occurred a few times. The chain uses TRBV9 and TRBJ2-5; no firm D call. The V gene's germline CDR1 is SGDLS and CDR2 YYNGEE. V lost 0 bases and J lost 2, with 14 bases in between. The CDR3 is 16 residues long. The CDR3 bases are TGTGCCAGCAGCGTAGCTCCCTCCTTAACTCAAGAGACCCAGTACTTC. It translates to CASSVAPSLTQETQYF.

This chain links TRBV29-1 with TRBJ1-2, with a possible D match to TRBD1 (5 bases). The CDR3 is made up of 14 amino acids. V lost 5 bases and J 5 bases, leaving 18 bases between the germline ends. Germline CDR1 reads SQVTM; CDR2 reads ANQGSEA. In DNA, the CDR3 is TGCAGCGTTTCGAAACTAGGGGTGGGTTATGGCTACACCTTC. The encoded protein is CSVSKLGVGYGYTF.